The sequence of this T cell receptor (beta chain) was determined in a study of Ad26.COV2.S vaccination and SARS-CoV-2 variants. Study results and caveats: Comparability of non-spike TCR breadth was observed across vaccine and placebo recipients.

Treatment in this sample: over 15 received Ad26.COV2.S at low or high dose, single or two shots; 5 received placebo; per-sample allocation not given. Sampling was done on day 63 after the first vaccine or placebo injection. An Ad26 vector was used to express Wuhan-strain SARS-CoV-2 spike as the vaccine. Of note for this clone: Its specificity is unknown.

Germline CDR1 reads LGHDT; CDR2 reads YNNKEL (reference sequence). This CDR3 contains 23 residues. V was clipped by 0 bases and J by 0 bases; unmatched bases: 23. The protocol was immunoSEQ multiplex PCR, while the TCRdb copy is restricted to in-frame clones and leaves out a portion. The sample has roughly 460,000 clones; about 88% are singletons. The rearrangement uses TRBV3-1 (or the pseudogene TRBV3-2) and TRBJ2-7; TRBD2 aligns across 10 bases. The source is a person aged 18 to 65 who received the Ad26.COV2.S COVID-19 vaccine or a placebo. Sequences were derived from peripheral blood, sampled in a trial of Ad26.COV2.S vaccine versus placebo. CDR3 residues: CASSQDGPFPSGGNLRSSYEQYF. The DNA of the CDR3 is TGTGCCAGCAGCCAAGATGGCCCATTTCCTAGCGGGGGAAACCTTAGGAGCTCCTACGAGCAGTACTTC.